The 17 T cell receptor beta chains below were found in one sample sequenced in a study of T cell responses to AZD1222 COVID-19 vaccine. Some clones are missing from TCRdb's copy, which holds only in-frame ones; the method was immunoSEQ multiplex PCR. The profile covers 95,000 to 100,000 clones, with around 84% appearing a single time and 14% taken by the ten largest. The sequences come from peripheral blood, collected 28 days after the second AZD1222 dose. These receptors came from an adult who received the AZD1222 COVID-19 vaccine.

The chain has TRBV5-6 and TRBJ1-1; D unclear. With 0 bases removed from V and 3 bases from J, the gap between germline ends came to 9 bases. Germline values: CDR1 SGHDT, CDR2 YYEEEE. There are 14 residues in the CDR3. The CDR3 DNA is TGTGCCAGCAGCTTGGGCGTCCTCTACACTGAAGCTTTCTTT. Translating it yields CASSLGVLYTEAFF.

The chain carries TRBV5-6 and TRBJ2-1; 9 nucleotides agree with TRBD2. V gave up 4 bases and J gave up 2 bases; unmatched junction bases: 13. Germline CDR1 is SGHDT and CDR2 is YYEEEE. This CDR3 has 18 residues. In nucleotides, the CDR3 is TGTGCCAGCAGCCAGACTAGCGGTCTGGCGGGGACCTACAATGAGCAGTTCTTC. Protein product: CASSQTSGLAGTYNEQFF.

This chain uses TRBV5-8 with TRBJ1-1; D is uncertain. Between the trimmed V and J ends, which lost 4 bases and 2 bases, there was a span of 9 bases. This CDR3 contains 13 residues. Per germline, CDR1 SGHTS and CDR2 YDEGEE. CDR3 amino acids: CASSPLINTEAFF. As DNA, the CDR3 is TGTGCCAGCAGCCCCCTGATCAACACTGAAGCTTTCTTT.

The chain uses TRBV15 and TRBJ1-2; 7 bases map to TRBD1. Germline trimming cut 4 bases from V and 4 bases from J; bases unmatched to any gene: 3. The CDR3 sequence is 13 residues long. The germline CDR1 and CDR2 sequences are LNHNV and YYDKDF (reference sequence). In DNA form, the CDR3 reads TGTGCCACCAGCACCGGGACAGTCTATGGCTACACCTTC. Translating it yields CATSTGTVYGYTF.

The chain combines TRBV11-2 with TRBJ2-1; D possibly corresponds to TRBD2 (6 bases). Trimming stripped 4 bases from V and 0 bases from J, with 16 bases between. The CDR3 is 17 amino acids. Germline CDR1 and CDR2: SGHAT and FQNNGV. The CDR3 DNA reads as TGTGCCAGCAGCTCATTAAGTGGGAGGTACTCCTACAATGAGCAGTTCTTC. It encodes CASSSLSGRYSYNEQFF.

The chain recombines TRBV11-3 with TRBJ1-2, with 9 nucleotides matching TRBD1. The CDR3 is 13 residues long. V shed 5 bases, J shed 6 bases, and the junction held 4 bases outside the gene matches. Germline CDR1 SGHNT, CDR2 YENEEA. The CDR3 DNA is TGTGCCAGCAGCGCGGACAGGGGTCATGGCTACACCTTC. Protein product: CASSADRGHGYTF.

The V and J genes are TRBV5-4 and TRBJ2-6; D is unresolved. Germline V CDR1 and CDR2: SGHNT, YYREEE (reference sequence). The length of the CDR3 is 17 residues. The germline V and J ends were trimmed by 0 bases and 2 bases, with 12 bases remaining between them. CDR3 sequence (DNA): TGTGCCAGCAGCTTGGCGGCGAGTACTCCTGGGGCCAACGTCCTGACTTTC. Protein product: CASSLAASTPGANVLTF.

This clone was detected only once. V gene TRBV3-1 (or the pseudogene TRBV3-2) combines with J gene TRBJ1-1; tentatively, D is TRBD1 (6 bases). V dropped 2 bases and J dropped 6 bases, with 10 bases sitting between them. Germline V gives CDR1 LGHDT, CDR2 YNNKEL (reference sequence). The CDR3 consists of 13 residues. The CDR3 here is CASSQIQGAEAFF. The CDR3 nucleotides are TGTGCCAGCAGCCAAATACAGGGAGCTGAAGCTTTCTTT.

This clone was counted once. This chain joins TRBV2 and TRBJ2-7; 7 nucleotides line up with TRBD2. The V gene end was trimmed by 6 bases and the J gene end by 5 bases; junction bases not matched to a gene: 4. Germline-derived CDR1 and CDR2 are SNHLY and FYNNEI. This CDR3 spans 12 amino acids. The CDR3 loop is CASRREGHEQYF. CDR3 nucleotide sequence: TGTGCCAGCAGAAGGGAGGGCCACGAGCAGTACTTC.

The chain joins TRBV19 to TRBJ1-1; D may be TRBD1 (6 bases). This CDR3 region has 15 residues. From germline, CDR1 is LNHDA and CDR2 SQIVND (reference sequence). The V and J ends lost 5 bases and 10 bases respectively, with 23 bases between them. For the CDR3, the DNA is TGTGCCAGTAGTCTAACAGGGACGGACCTCGTGAGAGCTTTCTTT. Its translation: CASSLTGTDLVRAFF.

The chain is built from TRBV6-1 and TRBJ1-1, with D unclear. Trimming left V 1 base short and J 7 bases short, with 13 bases between. Looked up from germline, CDR1 is MNHNS and CDR2 is SASEGT. This CDR3 spans 14 amino acids. The DNA of the CDR3 is TGTGCCAGCAGTGAAGTTAGGACCCACCTTGAAGCTTTCTTT. It specifies CASSEVRTHLEAFF.

This clone was detected only once. The V and J genes are TRBV4-1 and TRBJ1-1; tentatively, D is TRBD1 (5 bases). Germline CDR1 reads MGHRA; CDR2 reads YSYEKL. Trimming took off 1 base at V and 11 bases at J, with 11 bases between the two ends. The CDR3 is 12 residues long. CDR3 amino acids: CASSQGGSRAFF. CDR3 coding DNA: TGCGCCAGCAGCCAAGGGGGGTCTAGGGCTTTCTTT.

This chain joins TRBV6-1 and TRBJ2-1; tentatively, D is TRBD2 (6 bases). This CDR3 has 17 residues. The germline V and J ends were trimmed by 4 bases and 7 bases, with 23 bases remaining between them. CDR1 is MNHNS and CDR2 is SASEGT in the germline V gene. CDR3: CASSVMLSSARGNEQFF. DNA of the CDR3: TGTGCCAGCAGTGTTATGTTATCTAGCGCACGGGGAAATGAGCAGTTCTTC.

The chain is built from TRBV2 and TRBJ2-5; 9 nucleotides line up with TRBD2. CDR3 length: 18 amino acids. The germline V gene encodes CDR1 SNHLY and CDR2 FYNNEI. V trimming: 2 bases; J trimming: 2 bases; junction bases outside the gene matches: 12. The CDR3 DNA reads as TGTGCCAGCAGTGAATGGGTTTTGTCTAGCGGGATTCAAGAGACCCAGTACTTC. This codes for CASSEWVLSSGIQETQYF. Combining the CDR3 with reference TRBV2 and TRBJ2-5 gives the whole variable domain EPEVTQTPSHQVTQMGQEVILRCVPISNHLYFYWYRQILGQKVEFLVSFYNNEISEKSEIFDDQFSVERPDGSNFTLKIRSTKLEDSAMYFCASSEWVLSSGIQETQYFGPGTRLLVL.

This chain uses TRBV6-5 with TRBJ2-5; the D is unclear. The CDR3 has 14 amino acids. The V gene's germline CDR1 is MNHEY and CDR2 SVGAGI. Trimming left V 8 bases short and J 4 bases short, with 17 bases between. CDR3: CASLRDLGLETQYF. CDR3 in DNA: TGTGCCAGCTTGAGAGACCTGGGGTTAGAGACCCAGTACTTC.

The chain joins TRBV30 to TRBJ1-1; no definite D call. CDR1 and CDR2 from the germline V gene are GTSNPN and SVGIG (reference sequence). The CDR3 contains 13 residues. The V gene lost 0 bases and the J gene lost 0 bases, with 5 bases spanning the gap. CDR3 sequence (DNA): TGTGCCTGGAGTGTTATGGTGAACACTGAAGCTTTCTTT. It encodes CAWSVMVNTEAFF.

V is TRBV5-4 and J is TRBJ2-7; unclear D gene. Trimming left V 3 bases short and J 7 bases short, with 14 bases between. CDR3 length: 13 amino acids. CDR1 and CDR2 (germline): SGHNT, YYREEE (reference sequence). CDR3 in DNA: TGTGCCAGCAGCTCGCCCGCCGCTCGGGAGCAGTACTTC. The encoded protein is CASSSPAAREQYF.